The 10 T cell receptor beta chains below all came from one sample that was sequenced in a study of cytomegalovirus exposure and HLA in healthy donors. Clones were read by immunoSEQ multiplex PCR, and TCRdb kept only the in-frame ones, dropping some. Among some 130,000 clones listed, about 80% were seen once. The sequencing sample was made of PBMCs. These receptors were collected from a man aged 25-45 years in good health and CMV-seropositive.

This chain uses TRBV5-1 with TRBJ2-1; 14 bases agree with TRBD2. Per the germline V gene, CDR1 is SGHRS and CDR2 is YFSETQ. Trimming took 4 bases from V and 9 from J; bases not matched to a gene: 15. The CDR3 spans 18 residues. CDR3 bases: TGCGCCAGCAGCCCCCAAAGACTAGCGGGAGGGCCTCGTACTGAGCAGTTCTTC. This translates into CASSPQRLAGGPRTEQFF.

The gene calls are TRBV7-6 and TRBJ1-1, with D perhaps matching TRBD1 (6 bases). This CDR3 is built from 13 residues. V lost 4 bases to trimming and J lost 4 bases, with 10 bases between them. Germline V gives CDR1 SGHVS, CDR2 FNYEAQ. The CDR3 sequence: CASSSKGGTEAFF. CDR3 bases: TGTGCCAGCAGCTCCAAAGGGGGCACTGAAGCTTTCTTT.

The chain links TRBV5-1 to TRBJ1-1, with TRBD1 matching over 10 bases. This CDR3 contains 14 residues. After removal of 4 bases from V and 7 bases from J, the junction contained 7 bases not matched to a gene. Germline V gene data show CDR1 as SGHRS and CDR2 as YFSETQ. The CDR3 DNA follows: TGCGCCAGCAGCCGGGGACAGGGGATTATTGAAGCTTTCTTT. Translating gives CASSRGQGIIEAFF.

V is TRBV4-1 and J is TRBJ2-2; 12 nucleotides line up with TRBD2. The junction had 15 bases not matched to a gene; V was cut back by 0 bases and J by 13 bases. From germline, CDR1 is MGHRA and CDR2 YSYEKL. This CDR3 region has 18 residues. CDR3 amino acids: CASSQDRRLAGGPVGLFF. The CDR3 DNA sequence: TGCGCCAGCAGCCAAGACCGGCGGCTAGCGGGGGGGCCCGTGGGGCTGTTTTTT.

The V call is TRBV7-2, the J call TRBJ1-2, with 9 bases identical to TRBD1. V lost 4 bases and J lost 5; bases outside the gene matches: 5. Looked up from germline, CDR1 is SGHTA and CDR2 is FQGNSA. This CDR3 is built from 14 residues. CDR3 loop: CASSWGQGRYGYTF. For the CDR3, the DNA is TGTGCCAGCAGCTGGGGACAGGGTCGGTATGGCTACACCTTC.

The chain links TRBV18 to TRBJ2-5, with a possible D match to TRBD1 (6 bases). V lost 3 bases, J lost 3 bases, and 11 bases lay in between. Germline loops: CDR1 KGHSH, CDR2 LQKENI. The CDR3 length is 14 residues. CDR3 region: CASSPDGQKETQYF. The CDR3 DNA sequence: TGTGCCAGCTCACCCGACGGACAGAAAGAGACCCAGTACTTC.

The chain employs TRBV6-6 and TRBJ2-1, with a weak D call TRBD2 (7 bases). Germline CDR1 reads MNHNY; CDR2 reads SVGAGI (reference sequence). The CDR3 consists of 15 residues. Trimming stripped 5 bases from V and 5 bases from J, with 16 bases between. The CDR3 sequence: CASSLQGLADNEQFF. The CDR3 coding sequence is TGTGCCAGCAGTCTTCAGGGGCTAGCGGACAATGAGCAGTTCTTC.

J is TRBJ1-5 and V is TRBV29-1; 7 bases align to TRBD1. Germline CDR1 reads SQVTM; CDR2 reads ANQGSEA. Trimming took 5 bases from V and 7 from J; bases not matched to a gene: 8. CDR3 size: 13 residues. The CDR3 loop reads CSVQTGINQPQHF. The CDR3, as DNA: TGCAGCGTTCAGACAGGGATCAACCAGCCCCAGCATTTT.

This clone was counted once. The V gene is TRBV10-1, the J gene TRBJ2-3; 8 bases line up with TRBD2. Germline CDR1 reads WNHNN; CDR2 reads SYGVQD (reference sequence). J gave up 5 bases and V 5 bases, and 9 bases lay outside the gene matches. CDR3 length: 15 amino acids. Here the CDR3 DNA reads TGCGCCAGCAGTCCTTCCGCGGGAGGCGTAGATACGCAGTATTTT. Its protein product is CASSPSAGGVDTQYF.

CDR3 nucleotide sequence: TGTGCCTGGAGCTTTACTAGCGGGAGGGCGTACGAGCAGTACTTC. This encodes CAWSFTSGRAYEQYF. The V and J genes are TRBV30 and TRBJ2-7, with 13 bases identical to TRBD2. J gave up 4 bases and V 3 bases, and 6 bases lay outside the gene matches. CDR1 is GTSNPN, CDR2 SVGIG, per germline (reference sequence). This CDR3 spans 15 amino acids.